The clone carrying this T cell receptor (beta chain) was detected many times. Time point defined: patch test 2, 6 weeks after DPC sensitization. Treatment in this sample: therapeutic diphenylcyclopropenone sensitization with weekly scalp DPC. CDR3 length: 13 residues. V was clipped by 4 bases and J by 4 bases, with 10 bases between them. Germline V lookup: CDR1 MNHEY, CDR2 SVGAGI. These data belong to a study of human T cells and chemical hapten exposure. TCRdb fed the RACE reads into MiXCR, producing one record per CDR3 protein. The sample holds approximately 82,000 distinct CDR3 sequences; 6.5% to 8.5% are singletons and the top ten take roughly 1.4%.

This specimen was whole blood, taken in connection with sensitization to the hapten diphenylcyclopropenone (DPC). The origin of this receptor is a woman aged 25-40 years with alopecia areata. Some clones in this sample may be carry-over from other donors' samples. The V call is TRBV6-5, the J call TRBJ1-1, with a tentative D call TRBD1 (6 bases). As DNA, the CDR3 is TGTGCCAGCAGTTTAACAGGGTTCACTGAAGCTTTCTTT. This codes for CASSLTGFTEAFF.